This T cell receptor (beta chain) emerged from a study of shared clonotypes between healthy human individuals. Study findings and constraints: Memory subsets generally showed smaller estimated richness than naive subsets did.

Remarks on this clone: Its antigen is not known.

At a deep level, the assay was run. The protocol was immunoSEQ multiplex PCR, while the TCRdb copy is restricted to in-frame clones and leaves out a portion. The table has a few million clones, 93% seen once; the top ten hold around 1.7%. Naive CD8 populations comprised CD45RO-negative cells positively selected for CCR7, excluding terminally differentiated effector memory CD45RA+ cells. The CDR3 covers 16 residues. V lost 5 bases to trimming and J lost 3 bases; unmatched junction nucleotides: 10. The germline gives CDR1 LNHNV, CDR2 YYDKDF (reference sequence). The source of this sequence is a man between 18 and 29 years old in good health. Some clones in this sample may be carry-over from other donors' samples. Sample: naive CD8+ T cells from PBMCs. This rearrangement joins TRBV15 to TRBJ2-3, with 8 positions matching TRBD2. In DNA form, the CDR3 reads TGTGCCACCAGCGAGGTCCACTTAGCGGGGACAGATACGCAGTATTTT. Protein product: CATSEVHLAGTDTQYF. The entire variable domain, with the rest obtained from reference TRBV15 and TRBJ2-3, is as follows: DAMVIQNPRYQVTQFGKPVTLSCSQTLNHNVMYWYQQKSSQAPKLLFHYYDKDFNNEADTPDNFQSRRPNTSFCFLDIRSPGLGDTAMYLCATSEVHLAGTDTQYFGPGTRLTVL.